This T cell receptor beta chain originates from a study of control samples from healthy donors and cancer patients. The table came from immunoSEQ multiplex PCR; TCRdb's copy has only in-frame clones and leaves some out. The top ten clones hold 9% to 13% of a sample with 130,000 or so clones, approximately 87% of them seen once. With 5 bases removed from V and 11 bases from J, the gap between germline ends came to 10 bases. CDR1 and CDR2 from the germline V gene are SNHLY and FYNNEI. The length of the CDR3 is 11 residues. The clonotype originates from a man aged 25-40 years in good health. This chain joins TRBV2 and TRBJ1-5; possible D gene TRBD1, 6 bases. The sequenced sample was blood. The CDR3 DNA reads TGTGCCAGCAGTCCAGGGGAGTCCCAGCATTTT. It specifies CASSPGESQHF.